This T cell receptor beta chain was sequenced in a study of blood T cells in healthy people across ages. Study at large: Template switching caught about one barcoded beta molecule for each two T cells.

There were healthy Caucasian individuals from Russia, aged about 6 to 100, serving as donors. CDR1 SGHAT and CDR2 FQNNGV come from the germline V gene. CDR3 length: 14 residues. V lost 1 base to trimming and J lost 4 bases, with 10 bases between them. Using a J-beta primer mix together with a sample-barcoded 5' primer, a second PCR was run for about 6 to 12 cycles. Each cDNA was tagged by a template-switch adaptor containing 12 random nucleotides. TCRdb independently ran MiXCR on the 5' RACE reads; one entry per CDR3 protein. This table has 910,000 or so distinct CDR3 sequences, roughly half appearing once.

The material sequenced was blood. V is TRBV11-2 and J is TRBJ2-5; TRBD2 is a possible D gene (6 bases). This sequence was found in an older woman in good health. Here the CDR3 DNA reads TGTGCCAGCAGCTTAGTCGGGGGATCAGAGACCCAGTACTTC. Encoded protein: CASSLVGGSETQYF.